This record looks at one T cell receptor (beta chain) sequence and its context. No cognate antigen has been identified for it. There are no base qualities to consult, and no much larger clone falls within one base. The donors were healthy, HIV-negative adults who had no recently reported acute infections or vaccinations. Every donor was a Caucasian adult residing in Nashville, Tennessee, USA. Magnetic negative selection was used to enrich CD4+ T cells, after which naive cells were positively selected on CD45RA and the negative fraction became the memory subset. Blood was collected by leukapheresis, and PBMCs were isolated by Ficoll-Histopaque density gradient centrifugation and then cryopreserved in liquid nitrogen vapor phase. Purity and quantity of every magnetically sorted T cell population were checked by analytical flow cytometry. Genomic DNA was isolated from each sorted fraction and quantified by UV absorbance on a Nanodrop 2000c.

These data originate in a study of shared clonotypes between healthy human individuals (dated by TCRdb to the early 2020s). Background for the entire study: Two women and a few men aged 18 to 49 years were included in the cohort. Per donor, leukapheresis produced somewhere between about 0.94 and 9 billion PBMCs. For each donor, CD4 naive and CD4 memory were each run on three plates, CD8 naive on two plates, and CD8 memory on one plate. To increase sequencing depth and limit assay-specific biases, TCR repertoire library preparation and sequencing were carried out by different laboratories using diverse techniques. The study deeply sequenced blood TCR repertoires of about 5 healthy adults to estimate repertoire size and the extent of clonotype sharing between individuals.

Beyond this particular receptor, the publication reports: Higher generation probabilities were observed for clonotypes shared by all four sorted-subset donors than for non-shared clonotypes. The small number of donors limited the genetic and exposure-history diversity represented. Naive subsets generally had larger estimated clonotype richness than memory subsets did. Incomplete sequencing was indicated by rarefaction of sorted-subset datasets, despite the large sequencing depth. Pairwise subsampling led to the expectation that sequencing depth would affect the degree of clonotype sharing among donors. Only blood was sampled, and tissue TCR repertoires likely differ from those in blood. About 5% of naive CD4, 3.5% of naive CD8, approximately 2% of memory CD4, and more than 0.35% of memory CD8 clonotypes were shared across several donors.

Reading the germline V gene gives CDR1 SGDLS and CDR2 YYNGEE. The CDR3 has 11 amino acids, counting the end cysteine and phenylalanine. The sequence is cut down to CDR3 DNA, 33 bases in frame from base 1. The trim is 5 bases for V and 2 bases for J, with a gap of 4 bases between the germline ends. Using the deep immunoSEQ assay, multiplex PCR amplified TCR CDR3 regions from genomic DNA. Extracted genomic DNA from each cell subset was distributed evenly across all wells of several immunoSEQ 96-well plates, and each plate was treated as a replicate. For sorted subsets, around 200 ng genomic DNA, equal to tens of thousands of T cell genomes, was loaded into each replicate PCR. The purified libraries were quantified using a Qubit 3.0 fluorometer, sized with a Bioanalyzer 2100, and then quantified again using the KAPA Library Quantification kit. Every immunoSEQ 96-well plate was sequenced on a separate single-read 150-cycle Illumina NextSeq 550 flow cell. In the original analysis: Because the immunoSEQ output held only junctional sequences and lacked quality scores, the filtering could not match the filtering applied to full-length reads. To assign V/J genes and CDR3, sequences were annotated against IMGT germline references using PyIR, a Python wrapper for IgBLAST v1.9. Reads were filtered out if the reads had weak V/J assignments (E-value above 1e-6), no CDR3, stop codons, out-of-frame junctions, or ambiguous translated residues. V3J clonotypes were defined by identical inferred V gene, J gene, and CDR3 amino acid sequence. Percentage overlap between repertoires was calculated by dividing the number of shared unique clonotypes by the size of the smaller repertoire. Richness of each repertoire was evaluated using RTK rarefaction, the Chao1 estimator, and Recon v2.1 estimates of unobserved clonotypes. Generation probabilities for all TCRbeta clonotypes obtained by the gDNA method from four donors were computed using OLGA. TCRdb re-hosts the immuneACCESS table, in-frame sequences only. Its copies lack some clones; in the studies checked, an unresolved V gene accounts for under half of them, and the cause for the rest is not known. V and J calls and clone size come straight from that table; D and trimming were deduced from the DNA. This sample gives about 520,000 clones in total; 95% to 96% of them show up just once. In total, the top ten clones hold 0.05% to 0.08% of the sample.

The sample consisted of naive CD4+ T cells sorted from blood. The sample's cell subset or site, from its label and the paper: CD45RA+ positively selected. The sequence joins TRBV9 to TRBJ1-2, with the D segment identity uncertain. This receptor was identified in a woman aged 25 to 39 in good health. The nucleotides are TGTGCCAGCAGGGCAAACTATGGCTACACCTTC. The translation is CASRANYGYTF.